This T cell receptor (beta chain) is drawn from a study of cytomegalovirus exposure and HLA in healthy donors (dated by TCRdb to 2016 to 2017). Background for the entire study: A later analysis indicated that the 100 to 150 validation repertoires were generated on the platform also employed for the approximately 670 repertoires of the first cohort. The study combined high-throughput TCR immunosequencing, statistical association of individual TCRs with disease status, and machine learning to predict cytomegalovirus infection status. Along with the roughly 710-subject first cohort, a separate validation cohort of 120 different subjects was used. The aim of the study was to test whether cataloging public T cell receptors could identify signatures of past pathogen exposure. The paper's findings and limits, for the study overall: Subsequent analysis determined that TCRs grouped into clusters in the first cohort also showed a tendency toward co-occurrence across the roughly 110 validation repertoires, and 94% of cluster scores exceeded 0. It was suggested by the authors that the approach could potentially be generalized to other disease states and immunological phenotypes. In vitro tests confirmed that a few of the cytomegalovirus-associated TCR beta chains recognize cytomegalovirus antigens. A total of fewer than 200 TCR beta chains were listed by the study as associated with cytomegalovirus. Across donors, most TCR sequences were observed very rarely, whereas some public TCRs were present in many individuals. All 120 or so repertoires were used to score co-occurrence in the validation cohort in a later analysis, because that analysis had no HLA typing for the cohort. In both the original and validation cohorts, the classifier was reported to diagnose cytomegalovirus status with high specificity and sensitivity.

The library was produced with the immunoSEQ multiplex PCR assay. Per the authors' processing: A statistical classification framework was built to diagnose cytomegalovirus status from the catalog of TCR beta chain sequences. The immuneACCESS repertoire file appears here via TCRdb, limited to in-frame rearrangements. These files lack a portion of the clones; in checked studies, under half of the deficit traces to unresolved V genes, and the cause of the others is not known. V, J and clone size were drawn from that table, and D and trimming were deduced from the DNA. In all, the sample holds some 140,000 clones, and roughly 90% of those were seen once. Around 24% of the sample is held by the ten biggest clonotypes. There are a few counts of this clone. Its antigen remains undetermined. Base qualities are not at hand, and no much larger clone is one base apart. The donors were included in the validation cohort of approximately 130 subjects, a group kept apart from the roughly 670-subject first cohort.

The CDR3, from cysteine to phenylalanine, totals 13 residues. Only CDR3 DNA is held: 39 bases, read in frame from base 1. V is reduced by 6 bases and J by 2 bases, leaving a spacing of 8 bases between them. Looking up the germline V gene yields CDR1 MNHEY and CDR2 SVGAGI. Here the chain combines TRBV6-5 and TRBJ1-5; the best D guess is TRBD1, with 6 bases matching. Sequencing input: PBMCs. This sequence originates from a young man in good health and CMV-seropositive. The base sequence is TGTGCCAGCAGAGAGGGGGGCAATCAGCCCCAGCATTTT. This sequence encodes CASREGGNQPQHF.